This entry features one T cell receptor beta chain sequence. No antigen is known for it. The data were taken from a study of beta chain features in type 1 diabetes. Points from the study as a whole: Moderate but significant shortening of TCRB CDR3s was recorded in all four CD4+ subsets from Type 1 diabetes patients. Within patients, naive, central memory and Treg TCRB repertoires seemed more similar than within healthy donors. A PCR bias possibly favoring shorter templates would apply equally to patients and controls.

TCRB transcripts that were expressed got sequenced, as all of the isolated RNA had been reverse transcribed. The protocol was immunoSEQ multiplex PCR, while the TCRdb copy is restricted to in-frame clones and leaves out a portion. Among about 660,000 clones listed, around an eighth were seen once. Germline values: CDR1 SEHNR, CDR2 FQNEAQ (reference sequence). There are 15 residues in the CDR3. Trimming at V came to 5 bases and at J to 4 bases, leaving 6 bases not matched to a gene. Stem cell-like memory, regulatory, central memory and naive CD4+ cells were sorted via CD45RO/CCR7/CD25/CD127/CD95/CD27.

The sequence was collected from a man aged 18-30 years with type 1 diabetes. Specimen: naive CD4+ T cells from blood. This chain connects TRBV7-9 to TRBJ1-1, with TRBD1 matching 11 bases. CDR3 amino acids: CASSRSGTGGTEAFF. For the CDR3, the DNA is TGTGCCAGCAGCCGCTCCGGGACAGGGGGCACTGAAGCTTTCTTT.